This T cell receptor (beta chain) was captured by sequencing in a study of T cell repertoires in cytomegalovirus infection. Study-level background: Carrying CMV and the relevant HLA type showed in public TCR beta signatures. Study-level points and caveats: Carriers of CMV and the relevant HLA type were discriminated by public TCR beta frequency. CMV-specific HLA-C-restricted TCR beta clonotypes dominated the ex vivo response.

On this clonotype: Its specificity is not known.

TCRdb ran MiXCR on the reads and lists one entry per CDR3 protein. The table includes about 740,000 distinct CDR3 sequences, 35% detected once. Germline assignment: CDR1 LNHDA and CDR2 SQIVND (reference sequence). The V segment lost 7 bases and the J segment 7 bases; nucleotides outside the gene matches: 19. This CDR3 has 18 residues. V gene TRBV19 combines with J gene TRBJ1-6, with 7 bases that match TRBD1. Material for sequencing was PBMCs. This sequence was found in a human donor in good health (CMV status not recorded). Some clones in this sample may be carry-over from other donors' samples. The CDR3 loop is CASNRRQGSTDLNSPLHF. The CDR3 DNA sequence: TGTGCCAGTAACAGAAGACAGGGAAGCACGGACTTGAATTCACCCCTCCACTTT. Full variable domain (rest looked up from reference TRBV19 and TRBJ1-6): DGGITQSPKYLFRKEGQNVTLSCEQNLNHDAMYWYRQDPGQGLRLIYYSQIVNDFQKGDIAEGYSVSREKKESFPLTVTSAQKNPTAFYLCASNRRQGSTDLNSPLHFGNGTRLTVT.